The next 13 T cell receptor beta chains were all read from a single sample in a study of CD8 T cells in ankylosing spondylitis. Study results and caveats: Characteristic of ankylosing spondylitis blood, it appeared, was a TCR beta motif comprising about eight highly homologous variants.

Their specific antigens are unknown. TCRdb used MiXCR to reprocess the 5' RACE reads, holding one entry per CDR3 protein. The sample has around 490,000 distinct CDR3 sequences, roughly 5.2% seen once. Sequencing was carried out using blood, either unsorted or a sorted T cell fraction (not recorded which). The origin of the receptors is a male donor with ankylosing spondylitis.

This clonotype occurred a few times. Sequence at one end of the junction differs from germline and may be a read error. The chain joins TRBV6-5 to TRBJ1-4; TRBD1 aligns across 7 bases. Germline CDR1 and CDR2: MNHEY and SVGAGI. This CDR3 has 14 residues. In DNA form, the CDR3 reads TGTGCCAGCAGTTACACAGTATGGCCCGGGACAGAGGTTTTT. As protein: CASSYTVWPGTEVF.

This clonotype was observed many times. The chain joins TRBV12-3 or TRBV12-4 to TRBJ1-2, with unresolved D. The length of the CDR3 is 15 residues. V lost 6 bases and J lost 4, with 18 bases in between. The CDR3 DNA reads as TGTGCCAGCAGGACTCACAGTATCCAAGGCTATGGCTACACCTTC. It is translated as CASRTHSIQGYGYTF.

This clonotype occurred a few times. The DNA for the CDR3 is TGTGCCAGCAGCCCCCGACTAGCGGCCTACAATGAGCAGTTCTTC. The encoded protein is CASSPRLAAYNEQFF. The chain links TRBV9 to TRBJ2-1, with 9 bases lining up with TRBD2. Germline CDR1 SGDLS, CDR2 YYNGEE. CDR3 length: 15 amino acids. V lost 4 bases and J lost 2; bases outside the gene matches: 4.

This clonotype appeared a few times. The chain has TRBV7-2 and TRBJ2-7, with 9 bases that match TRBD1. V lost 6 bases and J lost 3; bases outside the gene matches: 6. This CDR3 is built from 14 residues. CDR1 is SGHTA, CDR2 FQGNSA, per germline. CDR3 bases: TGTGCCAGCAGATCTACAGGGGGCAGCTACGAGCAGTACTTC. This encodes CASRSTGGSYEQYF.

This clonotype showed up many times. V usage is TRBV29-1 and J usage is TRBJ2-3, with D perhaps matching TRBD2 (5 bases). Germline values: CDR1 SQVTM, CDR2 ANQGSEA. V lost 4 bases, J lost 2 bases, and 7 bases lay in between. This CDR3 region has 12 residues. The CDR3 nucleotides are TGCAGCGTTGCGGGGAACACAGATACGCAGTATTTT. It translates to CSVAGNTDTQYF.

This clonotype was counted at least ten times. This rearrangement joins TRBV5-6 to TRBJ2-3; the D gene is possibly TRBD2 (6 bases). The CDR3 is made up of 14 amino acids. The germline V gene has CDR1 SGHDT and CDR2 YYEEEE. The germline V and J ends were trimmed by 2 bases and 6 bases, with 13 bases remaining between them. CDR3 region: CASSLRAGTDTQYF. The CDR3 nucleotides are TGTGCCAGCAGCTTACGGGCGGGAACCGATACGCAGTATTTT.

The sample holds many counts of this clonotype. J is TRBJ1-2 and V is TRBV5-5, with D uncertain. The CDR3 is made up of 15 amino acids. The germline V gene has CDR1 SGHKS and CDR2 YYEKEE (reference sequence). V dropped 0 bases and J dropped 1 base, with 10 bases sitting between them. The chain's CDR3 is CASSLGQSFNYGYTF. Written as DNA, the CDR3 is TGTGCCAGCAGCTTGGGGCAGAGCTTTAACTATGGCTACACCTTC.

This clonotype was picked up many times. V gene TRBV9 combines with J gene TRBJ2-2; D remains unclear. The CDR3 has 13 amino acids. Germline V CDR1 and CDR2: SGDLS, YYNGEE. V was clipped by 5 bases and J by 3 bases, with 8 bases between them. CDR3 DNA: TGTGCCAGCAGAGCCCCTGACACCGGGGAGCTGTTTTTT. Translated: CASRAPDTGELFF.

This clonotype was picked up many times. The chain employs TRBV11-2 and TRBJ2-3, with 9 bases aligning to TRBD1. Germline V gene sequence: CDR1 SGHAT, CDR2 FQNNGV. J gave up 4 bases and V 5 bases, and 7 bases lay outside the gene matches. The CDR3 has 15 amino acids. CDR3 DNA sequence: TGTGCCAGCAGCCGGGGACAGGGAGGTGCAGATACGCAGTATTTT. Its translation: CASSRGQGGADTQYF.

This clonotype has just a few counts. This chain links TRBV5-1 with TRBJ2-7, with D possibly TRBD2 on 5 matching bases. CDR1 and CDR2 from the germline V gene are SGHRS and YFSETQ. The CDR3 contains 14 residues. The V end lost 0 bases, the J end lost 6 bases, and 13 bases lay between the germline ends. CDR3 bases: TGCGCCAGCAGCTTGGGTACTAGTTTGGCCGAGCAGTACTTC. This codes for CASSLGTSLAEQYF.

This clonotype was observed many times. The rearrangement links TRBV7-2 to TRBJ2-7, with TRBD1 matching 9 bases. This CDR3 is built from 14 residues. Germline-derived CDR1 and CDR2 are SGHTA and FQGNSA. V trimming: 1 base; J trimming: 8 bases; junction bases outside the gene matches: 6. CDR3 nucleotides: TGTGCCAGCAGCTTAGATGGGACAGGGCTTAAGCAGTACTTC. Protein product: CASSLDGTGLKQYF.

This clonotype was detected many times. The chain joins TRBV29-1 to TRBJ2-7; TRBD1 matches at 8 bases. The CDR3 is 14 amino acids. The germline V gene encodes CDR1 SQVTM and CDR2 ANQGSEA. Trimming took 8 bases from V and 5 from J; bases not matched to a gene: 14. DNA of the CDR3: TGCAGCTCAAGGGATGGGACAGGAGGGGACGAGCAGTACTTC. This sequence encodes CSSRDGTGGDEQYF.

This clonotype came up many times. This chain connects TRBV12-3 or TRBV12-4 to TRBJ2-5, with TRBD2 identical over 7 bases. The CDR3 runs to 14 residues. V was pared by 5 bases and J by 2 bases, with 5 bases of the junction left unmatched. CDR3 region: CASSTQAGQETQYF. CDR3 nucleotides: TGTGCCAGCAGTACTCAAGCGGGACAAGAGACCCAGTACTTC.